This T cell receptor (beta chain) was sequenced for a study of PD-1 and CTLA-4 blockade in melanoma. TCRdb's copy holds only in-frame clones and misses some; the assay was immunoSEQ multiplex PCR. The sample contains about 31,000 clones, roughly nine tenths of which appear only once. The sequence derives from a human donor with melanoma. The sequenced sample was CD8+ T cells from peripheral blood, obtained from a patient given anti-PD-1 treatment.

The CDR3 reads CASSDLASGGDRQYF. The DNA of the CDR3 is TGTGCCAGCAGTGACTTGGCTAGCGGGGGGGACCGACAGTACTTC. This chain connects TRBV28 to TRBJ2-7; 12 nucleotides agree with TRBD2. The V segment lost 5 bases and the J segment 10 bases; nucleotides outside the gene matches: 12. This CDR3 region has 15 residues. Germline V gives CDR1 MDHEN, CDR2 SYDVKM.